This entry lists 19 T cell receptor beta chains sequenced from one sample in a study of blood T cell repertoires in COVID-19. Measured with immunoSEQ multiplex PCR; TCRdb has only the in-frame clones, and not every one. This table holds about 97,000 clones, 90% found once. The source material was peripheral blood. These receptors originate from a man aged 60 to 69 with acute or convalescent COVID-19.

The V and J genes are TRBV2 and TRBJ2-2; no clear D. Germline V lookup: CDR1 SNHLY, CDR2 FYNNEI. CDR3 size: 14 residues. Trimming stripped 4 bases from V and 6 bases from J, with 12 bases between. The CDR3 reads CASSGQAAAGELFF. CDR3 in DNA: TGTGCCAGCAGTGGCCAGGCAGCTGCCGGGGAGCTGTTTTTT.

V is TRBV15 and J is TRBJ1-2; D may be TRBD1 (6 bases). The CDR3 covers 13 residues. From germline, CDR1 is LNHNV and CDR2 YYDKDF (reference sequence). The V gene lost 6 bases and the J gene lost 6 bases, with 14 bases spanning the gap. CDR3 sequence: CATRIQGGNGYTF. For the CDR3, the DNA is TGTGCCACCAGGATACAGGGAGGGAATGGCTACACCTTC.

V is TRBV7-8 and J is TRBJ2-3, with 7 bases aligning to TRBD1. The CDR3 totals 16 residues. Trimming took 4 bases from V and 6 from J; bases not matched to a gene: 13. The germline V gene encodes CDR1 SGHVS and CDR2 FQNEAQ. Written as DNA, the CDR3 is TGTGCCAGCAGCTCAAGCAGGGGGACCCAGAGTGATACGCAGTATTTT. Its translation is CASSSSRGTQSDTQYF. The entire variable domain, with the rest obtained from reference TRBV7-8 and TRBJ2-3, is as follows: GAGVSQSPRYKVAKRGQDVALRCDPISGHVSLFWYQQALGQGPEFLTYFQNEAQLDKSGLPSDRFFAERPEGSVSTLKIQRTQQEDSAVYLCASSSSRGTQSDTQYFGPGTRLTVL.

J is TRBJ1-5 and V is TRBV12-3 or TRBV12-4; D not certain. V lost 6 bases to trimming and J lost 2 bases, with 8 bases between them. The CDR3 covers 13 residues. The CDR3 coding sequence is TGTGCCAGCAGGCCACCGGGCAATCAGCCCCAGCATTTT. As protein: CASRPPGNQPQHF.

The gene calls are TRBV3-1 (or the pseudogene TRBV3-2) and TRBJ1-4; a weak D match, TRBD1 (5 bases). The CDR3 extends over 15 amino acids. Germline-derived CDR1 and CDR2 are LGHDT and YNNKEL (reference sequence). V was shortened by 0 bases and J by 5 bases, with 10 bases between the two germline ends. CDR3: CASSQEGGSNEKLFF. DNA of the CDR3: TGTGCCAGCAGCCAAGAGGGGGGGTCGAATGAAAAACTGTTTTTT.

CDR3 nucleotides: TGTGCCAGCAGTTACGCAATCGGGGACACTGAAGCTTTCTTT. Residues: CASSYAIGDTEAFF. The V gene is TRBV6-5, the J gene TRBJ1-1; D ambiguous. The CDR3 totals 14 residues. Between the trimmed V and J ends, which lost 2 bases and 3 bases, there was a span of 10 bases. CDR1 and CDR2 (germline): MNHEY, SVGAGI.

The genes are TRBV5-6 and TRBJ2-2, with D tentatively TRBD1 (5 bases). This CDR3 comprises 13 residues. Germline CDR1 and CDR2: SGHDT and YYEEEE. Trimming took off 3 bases at V and 6 bases at J, with 9 bases between the two ends. In nucleotides, the CDR3 is TGTGCCAGCAGCTCGACAGAGGCCGGGGAGCTGTTTTTT. It codes for CASSSTEAGELFF.

V usage is TRBV11-2 and J usage is TRBJ1-2; D remains ambiguous. The germline V gene has CDR1 SGHAT and CDR2 FQNNGV. CDR3 length equals 17 residues. Trimming left V 0 bases short and J 6 bases short, with 20 bases between. The CDR3 DNA follows: TGTGCCAGCAGCTTAGACCGGCAGAAATGGAGCAAGAATGGCTACACCTTC. Protein product: CASSLDRQKWSKNGYTF.

The rearrangement uses TRBV24-1 and TRBJ2-3; possibly TRBD2 for D (5 bases). Deletions cut 0 bases from V and 12 bases from J, with 9 bases between. The CDR3 is made up of 12 amino acids. CDR1 KGHDR and CDR2 SFDVKD come from the germline V gene. DNA for the CDR3: TGTGCCACCAGTGATTTGATGGGAGTCCAGTATTTT. It codes for CATSDLMGVQYF.

To note about this clone: At one of its ends the junction is not consistent with the germline gene, which may arise from a read error. The chain employs TRBV5-1 and TRBJ2-6; TRBD1 is a possible D gene (5 bases). CDR3 size: 18 residues. Looked up from germline, CDR1 is SGHRS and CDR2 is YFSETQ. This CDR3 is CASSEGHLMITGANVLTF. The CDR3 region has the DNA TGCGCCAGCTCCGAAGGACACTTAATGATAACTGGCGCCAACGTCCTGACTTTC. The full variable domain, its missing parts supplied by reference TRBV5-1 and TRBJ2-6, is KAGVTQTPRYLIKTRGQQVTLSCSPISGHRSVSWYQQTPGQGLQFLFEYFSETQRNKGNFPGRFSGRQFSNSRSEMNVSTLELGDSALYLCASSEGHLMITGANVLTFGAGSRLTVL.

This rearrangement joins TRBV7-2 to TRBJ2-3, with 10 bases aligning to TRBD2. This CDR3 comprises 18 residues. The V gene's germline CDR1 is SGHTA and CDR2 FQGNSA. With 5 bases clipped from V and 2 bases from J, the junction kept 13 bases outside the gene matches. CDR3 amino acids: CASSKYISGGASTDTQYF. The CDR3 nucleotides read TGTGCCAGCAGCAAATACATAAGCGGGGGGGCTTCCACAGATACGCAGTATTTT.

The CDR3 region has the DNA TGTGCCAGTAGTATAGAGGAGCAGCGCGATGAAGCTTTCTTT. Translation: CASSIEEQRDEAFF. The chain combines TRBV19 with TRBJ1-1; D is uncertain. The V and J ends lost 0 bases and 7 bases respectively, with 12 bases between them. The CDR3 spans 14 residues. The germline V gene has CDR1 LNHDA and CDR2 SQIVND (reference sequence).

The rearrangement uses TRBV9 and TRBJ2-3, with 13 positions matching TRBD2. V lost 0 bases, J lost 3 bases, and 4 bases stayed unmatched. From germline, CDR1 is SGDLS and CDR2 YYNGEE. The CDR3 spans 17 residues. The CDR3 region has the DNA TGTGCCAGCAGCGTAGGACTAGCGGGGGGTCTGACAGATACGCAGTATTTT. Translated: CASSVGLAGGLTDTQYF.

The CDR3 sequence: CSASGAAGGLGTDTQYF. The CDR3 DNA follows: TGCAGTGCTAGTGGGGCGGCGGGGGGCTTGGGCACAGATACGCAGTATTTT. The V call is TRBV20-1, the J call TRBJ2-3, with 8 bases that match TRBD2. J gave up 1 base and V 3 bases, and 12 bases lay outside the gene matches. From germline, CDR1 is DFQATT and CDR2 SNEGSKA (reference sequence). The CDR3 extends over 17 amino acids.

Remarks on this clone: The junction departs from germline at one end; a sequencing error may be responsible. The rearrangement joins TRBV18 to TRBJ2-5; 10 nucleotides align to TRBD2. Germline CDR1 KGHSH, CDR2 LQKENI. The CDR3 consists of 16 residues. CDR3 region: CASSPPRLAGQGTQYF. For the CDR3, the DNA is TGTGCCAGCTCACCCCCTCGACTAGCGGGTCAAGGGACCCAGTACTTC.

The chain recombines TRBV3-1 (or the pseudogene TRBV3-2) with TRBJ1-1, with 7 nucleotides matching TRBD1. The V gene's germline CDR1 is LGHDT and CDR2 YNNKEL (reference sequence). Unmatched junction bases numbered 4, after V lost 3 bases and J lost 3 bases. The CDR3 is 14 amino acids. CDR3: CASSQTGRDTEAFF. For the CDR3, the DNA is TGTGCCAGCAGCCAGACAGGGAGAGACACTGAAGCTTTCTTT.

This rearrangement joins TRBV5-6 to TRBJ1-1, with D tentatively TRBD1 (5 bases). Germline V lookup: CDR1 SGHDT, CDR2 YYEEEE. V shed 3 bases and J shed 5 bases, with 14 bases lying between them. This CDR3 region has 14 residues. Written as DNA, the CDR3 is TGTGCCAGCAGCTGGGAGGGCAGGGCGACTGAAGCTTTCTTT. Translation gives CASSWEGRATEAFF.

The chain uses TRBV30 and TRBJ2-7; D might be TRBD2 (5 bases). The CDR3 contains 13 residues. Germline lookup yields CDR1 GTSNPN and CDR2 SVGIG (reference sequence). Trimming took off 2 bases at V and 2 bases at J, with 10 bases between the two ends. In DNA, the CDR3 is TGTGCCTGGAGTCGGGGTCCCACCTACGAGCAGTACTTC. Its protein product is CAWSRGPTYEQYF.

V and J are TRBV11-1 and TRBJ1-1; D is ambiguous. In germline, CDR1 is SGHAT, CDR2 FQDESV (reference sequence). This CDR3 contains 15 residues. The V end lost 6 bases, the J end lost 1 base, and 15 bases lay between the germline ends. For the CDR3, the DNA is TGTGCCAGCAGAACTTCGGGGAGGTCGAACACTGAAGCTTTCTTT. Translated: CASRTSGRSNTEAFF.